What follows describes a single T cell receptor (beta chain). No antigen is known for it. With V trimmed by 6 bases and J by 2 bases, 12 bases remained unmatched. Germline V lookup: CDR1 SNHLY, CDR2 FYNNEI. The CDR3 runs to 16 residues. The data derive from a study of graft-versus-host responses after intestinal transplantation. At the level of the study: Induction using anti-thymocyte globulin, followed by tacrolimus and steroids for roughly 3 years, was given to all recipients. Study-level findings and limits: Analysis identified GvH clones in recipient marrow, with some appearing first in ileum or blood. Allograft clonal ratios (graft-versus-host to host-versus-graft) were high in patients who had graft-donor T cell macrochimerism.

Using immunoSEQ multiplex PCR, the repertoire was profiled, and TCRdb retains in-frame clones only, with some absent. The data show about 54,000 clones, with around 90% seen just once and roughly 6% held by the top ten. The receptor was isolated from a human patient who received an intestinal transplant, so some T cells may come from the graft donor. This sample comprised PBMCs, obtained approximately 660 days after intestinal transplant. The rearrangement uses TRBV2 and TRBJ2-5; 7 bases fit TRBD1. The CDR3 nucleotides read TGTGCCAGCAGCCCGTTGGGACAGACTATTCAAGAGACCCAGTACTTC. Its translation: CASSPLGQTIQETQYF.